The TCR beta chain under discussion was sequenced for a study of T cells after yellow fever vaccination. Study-level points and caveats: Clones that expanded after primary vaccination mostly reappeared after the booster (over 95% CD4, 75% to 90% CD8). The study noted that FACS-sorted repertoires could contain abundant clonotypes contaminating from the bulk population.

CDR1 is DFQATT, CDR2 SNEGSKA, per germline (reference sequence). After removal of 6 bases from V and 3 bases from J, the junction contained 9 bases not matched to a gene. The CDR3 contains 15 residues. Making TCR cDNA involved 5'RACE template switching, which added UMIs and a universal primer site. TCRdb independently ran MiXCR on the 5' RACE reads; one entry per CDR3 protein. In the table there are under 400,000 distinct CDR3 sequences, under 14% of which are singletons. This clonotype was observed a handful of times. Its antigen is undetermined. The rearrangement joins TRBV20-1 to TRBJ2-3; TRBD2 matches at 10 bases. The starting material was PBMCs, obtained on the day of the first yellow fever vaccination. This clonotype was sampled from a man between 18 and 29 years old who received the YFV17D yellow fever vaccine. CDR3 residues: CSAGRLAGVTDTQYF. The CDR3 region has the DNA TGCAGTGCAGGTCGCCTAGCGGGGGTGACAGATACGCAGTATTTT.